These 16 T cell receptor beta chains came from one sample sequenced in a study of shared clonotypes between healthy human individuals. This table comes from immunoSEQ multiplex PCR, and its TCRdb copy is limited to in-frame clones, with some not included. The table shows 330,000 or so clones, with more than 60% occurring only once. The sequencing sample was made of memory CD4+ T cells sorted from blood. The subset is: CD45RA-negative fraction. These receptors came from a man in his thirties or forties in good health.

The CDR3 coding sequence is TGTGCCAGCAGGGAAACAGGCCTGAACACTGAAGCTTTCTTT. As protein: CASRETGLNTEAFF. The V and J genes are TRBV6-6 and TRBJ1-1; D is possibly TRBD1 (5 bases). This CDR3 has 14 residues. The germline V gene has CDR1 MNHNY and CDR2 SVGAGI (reference sequence). Trimming stripped 6 bases from V and 0 bases from J, with 11 bases between.

The J gene is TRBJ2-3, the V gene TRBV5-4; TRBD1 might be the D (6 bases). The CDR3 has 14 residues. The germline V and J ends were trimmed by 7 bases and 6 bases, with 18 bases remaining between them. Germline assignment: CDR1 SGHNT and CDR2 YYREEE (reference sequence). For the CDR3, the DNA is TGTGCCAGCCATACAGGGAAGCGGTCTGATACGCAGTATTTT. Its translation is CASHTGKRSDTQYF.

This chain links TRBV29-1 with TRBJ1-4, with TRBD1 identical over 7 bases. Losses at the gene ends were 4 bases for V and 3 bases for J; bases not matched to a gene: 5. This CDR3 spans 14 amino acids. Germline-derived CDR1 and CDR2 are SQVTM and ANQGSEA. The CDR3: CSVGYGTANEKLFF. The CDR3 bases are TGCAGCGTTGGATACGGGACAGCTAATGAAAAACTGTTTTTT.

The chain has TRBV5-1 and TRBJ2-4; 7 nucleotides line up with TRBD1. CDR1 and CDR2 from the germline V gene are SGHRS and YFSETQ. The ends lost 1 base at V and 2 bases at J; junction bases unmatched: 6. The length of the CDR3 is 16 residues. The DNA for the CDR3 is TGCGCCAGCAGCTTGTTAGGGACAGTAACCAAAAACATTCAGTACTTC. Amino acid sequence: CASSLLGTVTKNIQYF.

The J gene is TRBJ1-2, the V gene TRBV2; D might be TRBD1 (5 bases). This CDR3 has 16 residues. CDR1 SNHLY and CDR2 FYNNEI come from the germline V gene. V lost 3 bases and J 8 bases, leaving 22 bases between the germline ends. This chain's CDR3 is CASSESDRSLLGGYTF. The CDR3 region has the DNA TGTGCCAGCAGTGAGTCCGACAGATCCTTGCTGGGAGGCTACACCTTC.

The CDR3 bases are TGTGCCAGCGCATCCCGGGACAGGGTTGAGACCCAGTACTTC. It codes for CASASRDRVETQYF. The V call is TRBV18, the J call TRBJ2-5, with 9 nucleotides matching TRBD1. This CDR3 has 14 amino acids. Germline lookup yields CDR1 KGHSH and CDR2 LQKENI. V lost 8 bases to trimming and J lost 5 bases; unmatched junction nucleotides: 9. The whole variable domain, remainder taken from reference TRBV18 and TRBJ2-5, is NAGVMQNPRHLVRRRGQEARLRCSPMKGHSHVYWYRQLPEEGLKFMVYLQKENIIDESGMPKERFSAEFPKEGPSILRIQQVVRGDSAAYFCASASRDRVETQYFGPGTRLLVL.

V and J are TRBV27 and TRBJ1-1; 8 bases are shared with TRBD1. The germline CDR1 and CDR2 sequences are MNHEY and SMNVEV (reference sequence). V shed 5 bases and J 10 bases; nucleotides not matched to a gene: 6. This CDR3 has 12 residues. The CDR3 sequence is CASSTRGLGAFF. Here the CDR3 DNA reads TGTGCCAGCAGTACCAGGGGGCTTGGAGCTTTCTTT.

The CDR3 reads CASSLSRSSYNEQFF. CDR3 sequence (DNA): TGTGCCAGCAGCCTTAGCAGGAGCTCCTACAATGAGCAGTTCTTC. The V gene is TRBV7-2, the J gene TRBJ2-1; D remains unclear. The CDR3 has 15 residues. Germline V gene sequence: CDR1 SGHTA, CDR2 FQGNSA. The V end was cut by 5 bases, the J end by 0 bases, with 11 bases between.

This rearrangement joins TRBV7-3 to TRBJ1-1; D may be TRBD1 (5 bases). The germline V and J ends were trimmed by 5 bases and 5 bases, with 18 bases remaining between them. The V gene's germline CDR1 is SGHTA and CDR2 FQGTGA. CDR3 size: 15 residues. CDR3: CASSPGLGGRTEAFF. In DNA, the CDR3 is TGTGCCAGCAGCCCCGGATTGGGGGGGAGAACTGAAGCTTTCTTT.

This clone has a single count. The same CDR3 arises from other DNA sequences in this sample as well. Here the CDR3 reads CASSRGGVSSYNEQFF. The CDR3 DNA sequence: TGTGCCAGCAGCCGTGGCGGAGTAAGCTCCTACAATGAGCAGTTCTTC. V is TRBV5-4 and J is TRBJ2-1; no clear D. The CDR3 covers 16 residues. Trimming took 4 bases from V and 0 from J, leaving 14 bases between them. From germline, CDR1 is SGHNT and CDR2 YYREEE (reference sequence). The complete variable domain, with remaining parts taken from reference TRBV5-4 and TRBJ2-1, reads ETGVTQSPTHLIKTRGQQVTLRCSSQSGHNTVSWYQQALGQGPQFIFQYYREEENGRGNFPPRFSGLQFPNYSSELNVNALELDDSALYLCASSRGGVSSYNEQFFGPGTRLTVL.

The gene calls are TRBV9 and TRBJ2-5; the match to TRBD2 covers 8 bases. The ends lost 0 bases at V and 3 bases at J; junction bases unmatched: 4. The CDR3 sequence is 15 residues long. Germline assignment: CDR1 SGDLS and CDR2 YYNGEE. The CDR3 DNA is TGTGCCAGCAGCGTAGATGGGACTAGAGAAGAGACCCAGTACTTC. Residues: CASSVDGTREETQYF.

V usage is TRBV19 and J usage is TRBJ2-5, with 7 bases matching TRBD1. Germline V lookup: CDR1 LNHDA, CDR2 SQIVND (reference sequence). V dropped 5 bases and J dropped 2; count of bases not matched to a gene: 8. CDR3 length: 15 residues. CDR3 in amino acids: CASSSRQGIQETQYF. The CDR3 DNA reads as TGTGCCAGTAGTTCCCGACAGGGAATACAAGAGACCCAGTACTTC.

The gene calls are TRBV10-1 and TRBJ2-2, with 7 bases lining up with TRBD2. The CDR3 loop spans 16 amino acids. The germline V gene encodes CDR1 WNHNN and CDR2 SYGVQD (reference sequence). Losses at the gene ends were 4 bases for V and 0 bases for J; bases not matched to a gene: 5. The CDR3 DNA reads TGCGCCAGCAGTGTTCTAGCGGTACCGAACACCGGGGAGCTGTTTTTT. Translated: CASSVLAVPNTGELFF.

This clone has a handful of counts. The sample holds other DNA sequences that translate to the same CDR3. V gene TRBV7-9 combines with J gene TRBJ1-1; TRBD1 matches 7 bases. Germline V lookup: CDR1 SEHNR, CDR2 FQNEAQ (reference sequence). The CDR3 runs 14 residues. V lost 3 bases and J lost 2; bases outside the gene matches: 3. The CDR3 sequence: CASSLRQGNTEAFF. The CDR3 DNA reads as TGTGCCAGCAGCTTGAGACAGGGAAACACTGAAGCTTTCTTT.

J is TRBJ2-7 and V is TRBV7-2; 7 positions match TRBD1. The CDR3 contains 13 residues. The V segment lost 5 bases and the J segment 3 bases; nucleotides outside the gene matches: 4. The germline gives CDR1 SGHTA, CDR2 FQGNSA. This CDR3 is CASSPRTGYEQYF. Written as DNA, the CDR3 is TGTGCCAGCAGCCCAAGGACAGGCTACGAGCAGTACTTC.

V usage is TRBV5-4 and J usage is TRBJ2-3, with 7 bases aligning to TRBD1. CDR3 length: 13 residues. Germline CDR1 and CDR2: SGHNT and YYREEE (reference sequence). With V trimmed by 9 bases and J by 2 bases, 6 bases remained unmatched. CDR3 residues: CAIKTGLTDTQYF. The DNA of the CDR3 is TGTGCCATAAAGACAGGGCTCACAGATACGCAGTATTTT.